This T cell receptor beta chain was observed in a study of blood T cell repertoires in COVID-19. Study summary: T cells, B-cell-depleted T cells, or PBMCs supplied cDNA or gDNA.

In the original analysis: Researchers report that nucleated cell counts were estimated from reference gene primer amplification. The table came from immunoSEQ multiplex PCR; TCRdb's copy has only in-frame clones and leaves some out. V and J calls and clone size are those listed in that table; D and trimming were worked out from the DNA. The table includes about 280,000 clones, roughly 85% detected once. Participant-given clinical history determined each cohort assignment. Recovered participants had two consecutive negative NP/OP PCR tests, healthcare professional clearance, or symptom resolution. V shed 3 bases and J shed 8 bases, with 16 bases lying between them. This CDR3 spans 13 amino acids. The germline V gene has CDR1 SQVTM and CDR2 ANQGSEA.

The receptor was derived from a woman between 45 and 65 years old who had recovered from COVID-19. Sequences were obtained from PBMCs or T cells enriched from blood (not recorded which). This chain uses TRBV29-1 with TRBJ1-2; no clear D. DNA for the CDR3: TGCAGCGTTGACGCGGAGCGGGTAGAGGGCTACACCTTC. Translated, it gives CSVDAERVEGYTF. Using reference TRBV29-1 and TRBJ1-2 for the parts outside the CDR3, the full variable domain is SAVISQKPSRDICQRGTSLTIQCQVDSQVTMMFWYRQQPGQSLTLIATANQGSEATYESGFVIDKFPISRPNLTFSTLTVSNMSPEDSSIYLCSVDAERVEGYTFGSGTRLTVV.